The entry below gives a single T cell receptor (beta chain) sequence along with its context. This receptor's antigen is unknown. No per-base quality is available; no much larger clone lies one base away. The library was made by the immunoSEQ multiplex PCR assay. For the multiplex PCR, a mixture combining 60 forward primers for TCR Vbeta segments and 13 reverse primers for TCR Jbeta segments was used. Amplification of the CDR3 region of rearranged TCR beta genes was performed with a multiplex PCR assay on genomic DNA. Amplified TCR beta libraries were sequenced as 87-base-pair reads on the Illumina HiSeq System. Concerning the study's data processing: A later analysis counted some 74 million unique TCR beta chains across the 666 repertoires, and some 11 million of these chains were shared by at least two donors. A nearest-neighbor algorithm error-corrected the raw reads and collapsed the reads into unique sequences, merging closely related sequences to remove PCR and sequencing errors. V, D and J gene segments were assigned by aligning CDR3 sequences to IMGT reference sequences. For a sequence to be retained, at least a six-nucleotide match to both a V gene segment and a J gene segment was required. A rearrangement was called productive if the CDR3 had no stop codons and remained in frame with V and J, and every other rearrangement was called non-productive. CDR3 was defined by IMGT convention, running from the second conserved V-encoded cysteine to the conserved J-encoded phenylalanine. In an earlier analysis of roughly 610 of the donors, sequences lacking an unambiguous match to a single V gene segment were excluded. An earlier analysis of 550 to 650 of the donors classified V segments as functional when productive rearrangements were above 56.7% and as segregating when the standard deviation between donors was above 5%. A statistical classification framework was built for diagnosing cytomegalovirus status from the catalog of TCR beta chain sequences. A later analysis assigned V and J genes by comparing TCR nucleotide sequences with IMGT/GENE-DB human TR gene sequences. A later analysis assigned CDR3 sequences and most-parsimonious VDJ recombination scenarios with the TCRdist pipeline. In a later analysis, every TCR beta chain was defined by the combination of its CDR3 amino acid sequence and its V-gene family, and reads without a unique V-gene family were dropped. As a way to deal with suspected cross-contamination and a sequencing artifact, a later analysis dropped more than 500 nucleotide sequences that were highly shared and had low generation probability. A later analysis calculated a clonal expansion index for each public chain from normalized within-repertoire ranks of inferred template counts. In a later analysis, generation probabilities were computed with a VDJ recombination model fitted to out-of-frame rearrangements, and the resulting probabilities were checked against IGoR. A later analysis scored TCR-TCR, TCR-HLA and TCR-CMV co-occurrence with hypergeometric tests, applying a repertoire-size bias correction to TCR pairs. False discovery rates were estimated in a later analysis by permuting HLA or CMV assignments 20 times. In a later analysis, co-occurring TCRs were grouped using DBSCAN, with TCRdist sequence similarity added in when clustering inside HLA-allele-positive subsets. Co-occurrence clustering excluded repertoires with fewer than 30,000 or more than 120,000 public chains, plus five with anomalous nucleotide sharing. Drawn from immuneACCESS, this table holds only the in-frame rearrangements with V and J called that TCRdb kept. Clones are partly lost; checked studies trace under half to an unresolved V gene and leave the rest unexplained. V, J and clone size were drawn from that table, and D and trimming were deduced from the DNA. Within this sample are approximately 120,000 clones, with over 65% of them counted one time only. The top ten clonotypes cover roughly 2% of the sample.

The cohort was made up of roughly 670 healthy bone marrow donors. At the time of sampling, every cohort member was nominally healthy, though immune exposures that went unrecorded were likely present. The donor tested CMV seronegative, placing the donor among the 300 to 450 seronegative members of the cohort. A peripheral blood sample was collected from each donor, and TCR beta sequencing was performed on peripheral blood mononuclear cells. The Qiagen DNeasy Blood Extraction Kit was used to extract genomic DNA from the blood cell samples. The data originate from a study of cytomegalovirus exposure and HLA in healthy donors (dated by TCRdb to the late 2010s). Regarding the study in general: An earlier analysis of around 600 of the donors reported 250 to 300 Gb of sequence data and some 120 million unique TCR beta sequences from 150 million to 200 million T cells. An early release covering just under 650 HLA-typed donors comprised roughly 300 gigabases of sequencing data and around 80 million unique TCR sequences. The genetic ancestry cluster associated with self-reported Caucasian donors included over 65% of the roughly 400 genotyped donors. The study aimed to test whether signatures of past pathogen exposure could be identified by cataloging public T cell receptors. The study used immunosequencing to profile the T cell repertoires of about 670 subjects and linked those repertoires to cytomegalovirus serostatus. Along with the approximately 700-subject first cohort, a separate validation cohort of over a hundred different subjects was used. To predict cytomegalovirus infection status, the study brought together high-throughput TCR immunosequencing, statistical association of individual TCRs with disease status, and machine learning. A later analysis re-examined previously published TCR beta repertoires from over 500 donors and added high-resolution HLA genotyping to investigate patterns of TCR occurrence. In the later analysis, no new phenotypic data were used to find candidate immune exposures; instead, reliance was placed on TCR beta sequences and their occurrence across donors. An earlier analysis of approximately 500 of the donors applied high-throughput TCR beta sequencing to assess whether each TCR beta V gene segment acted as functional or pseudogenic. Donor age, sex, ethnicity and CMV serostatus were compiled together with the repertoire data. A later genetic analysis took genome-wide SNP genotypes for about 65% of the roughly 670 donors and used that subset as a discovery cohort. All discovery cohort repertoires had been generated on a single sequencing platform. Class I and class II HLA loci were covered by the typing at four-digit resolution. Typing coverage differed by locus: A, B, C, DRB1 and DQB1 were typed in about 620-630 donors, DQA1 in roughly 500, DPA1 in 606, and DPB1 in just under 490. Because of strong linkage in the cohort, a few DR-DQ haplotypes were treated as single units for association and clustering. Across 300 to 400 genotyped donors of the cohort, an average of about 250,000 unique TCR beta nucleotide sequences per donor were sequenced, and around 20% of those sequences were non-productive. General study outcomes and caveats: Because HLA typing was unavailable for some donors at each locus, only the typed subset was used in association tests. A later analysis found that TCR association rates varied across HLA loci, with DRB1 alleles showing the most associated TCRs and HLA-C alleles the fewest. In a later analysis, HLA-associated TCR beta chains were found to be more clonally expanded and to have lower generation probabilities than equally common non-associated chains. While some public TCRs were present in many individuals, most TCR sequences turned up only very rarely across donors. Because the 87-base-pair reads could not distinguish some IMGT-functional V segments, including TRBV6-2 and TRBV6-3, those segments were excluded. This cohort had only TCR beta chains sequenced, and the lack of alpha or paired-chain data limited which features could be detected. According to a later analysis, parvovirus B19, influenza, CMV and Epstein-Barr virus appeared linked to several top co-occurrence clusters. Specific HLA alleles were associated with 15,000 to 20,000 TCR beta sequences at a false discovery rate of 0.05 in a later analysis. In a later analysis, most CMV-associated TCR beta chains were found to appear HLA-restricted, with HLA associations seemingly driven largely by CMV exposure. A further reported finding was that TCR beta sequences accurately predicted the HLA-A and HLA-B alleles for most subjects in the first cohort. According to the authors, the approach could potentially be generalized to other disease states and immunological phenotypes. In a later genetic analysis, fewer N-insertions in productive TCRs were reported among donors in an Asian-associated ancestry cluster than the approximately 630-donor mean. Three of the identified cytomegalovirus-associated TCR beta chains were confirmed in vitro to be specific for cytomegalovirus antigens. In an earlier analysis of 587 of the donors, most TCR beta V segments appeared in productive rearrangements about 90% or about 30% of the time, broadly matching IMGT annotations. Presence/absence analyses assumed roughly uniform sequencing depth across donors, an assumption that may not hold. V-gene and J-gene trimming of TCR beta chains was associated with a missense DCLRE1C variant in a later genetic analysis, and the association was replicated in an independent cohort. Strong co-occurrence of HLA alleles, especially DR and DQ, made assigning TCR associations to individual alleles difficult. Immune exposure information for the cohort was limited to CMV serostatus. The study gave a list of more than 150 TCR beta chains associated with cytomegalovirus. Linkage disequilibrium might explain the correlated functional status among segregating V segments, but an unknown experimental factor could not be excluded. In both the original and validation cohorts, the classifier was reported to diagnose cytomegalovirus status with high specificity and sensitivity. Because counts were too low, around 17 rarely observed V segments, including chromosome 9 orphons, were left out of the earlier analysis of about 500 of the donors. A cluster of highly shared sequence variants was judged likely to represent a technical artifact of the sequencing pipeline.

From the germline V gene, CDR1 is MGHDK and CDR2 is SYGVNS. CDR3 length: 13 amino acids, cysteine to phenylalanine. Just CDR3 DNA is preserved here, 39 bases in frame from base 1. Trimming removed 8 bases from V and 2 bases from J, leaving 13 bases between the germline ends. What was sequenced was PBMCs. The sequence is built from TRBV25-1 and TRBJ2-7, with a weak D call of TRBD2 (5 bases match). The clonotype originates from a man aged 45-65 years in good health and CMV-seronegative. The CDR3 in this case is CASPRRGAYEQYF. The nucleotide sequence is given as TGTGCCAGCCCACGACGGGGAGCCTACGAGCAGTACTTC.